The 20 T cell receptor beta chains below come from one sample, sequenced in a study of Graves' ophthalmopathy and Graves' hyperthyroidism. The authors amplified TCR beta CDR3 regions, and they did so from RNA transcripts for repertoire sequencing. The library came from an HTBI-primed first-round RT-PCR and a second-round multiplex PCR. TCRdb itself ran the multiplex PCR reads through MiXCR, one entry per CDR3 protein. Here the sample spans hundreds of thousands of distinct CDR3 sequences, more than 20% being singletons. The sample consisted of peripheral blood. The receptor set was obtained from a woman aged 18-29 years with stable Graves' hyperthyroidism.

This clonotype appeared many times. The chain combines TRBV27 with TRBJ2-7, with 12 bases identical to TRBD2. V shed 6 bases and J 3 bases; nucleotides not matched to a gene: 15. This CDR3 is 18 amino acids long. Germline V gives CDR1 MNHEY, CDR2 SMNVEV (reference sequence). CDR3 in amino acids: CASSPGSLAGGVFYEQYF. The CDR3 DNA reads TGTGCCAGCAGCCCAGGGAGCCTAGCGGGAGGGGTCTTCTACGAGCAGTACTTC.

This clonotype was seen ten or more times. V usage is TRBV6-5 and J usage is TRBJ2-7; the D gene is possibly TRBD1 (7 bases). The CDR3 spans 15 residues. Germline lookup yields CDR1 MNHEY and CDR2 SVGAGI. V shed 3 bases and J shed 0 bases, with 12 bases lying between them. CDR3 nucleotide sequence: TGTGCCAGCAGTTATGCAGGGGGGTCCTCCTACGAGCAGTACTTC. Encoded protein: CASSYAGGSSYEQYF.

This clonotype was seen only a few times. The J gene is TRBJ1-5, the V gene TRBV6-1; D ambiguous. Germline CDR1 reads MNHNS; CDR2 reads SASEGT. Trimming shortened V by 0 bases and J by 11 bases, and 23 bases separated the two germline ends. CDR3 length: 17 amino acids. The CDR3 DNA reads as TGTGCCAGCAGTGAAGCCTGGGGTGCGGGGAGACACCCTTCCCAGCATTTT. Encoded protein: CASSEAWGAGRHPSQHF.

The CDR3 reads CASSRRQVGNQPQHF. CDR3 coding DNA: TGTGCCAGCAGCCGTAGACAGGTCGGCAATCAGCCCCAGCATTTT. The genes are TRBV6-1 and TRBJ1-5; D might be TRBD1 (6 bases). This CDR3 spans 15 amino acids. Trimming removed 6 bases at V and 2 bases at J, with 14 bases between. The germline V gene has CDR1 MNHNS and CDR2 SASEGT.

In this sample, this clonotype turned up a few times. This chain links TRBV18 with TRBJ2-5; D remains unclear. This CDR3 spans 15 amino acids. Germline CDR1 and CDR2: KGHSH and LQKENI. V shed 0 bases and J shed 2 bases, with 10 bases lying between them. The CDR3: CASSPPGTAQETQYF. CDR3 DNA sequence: TGTGCCAGCTCACCACCGGGAACCGCTCAAGAGACCCAGTACTTC.

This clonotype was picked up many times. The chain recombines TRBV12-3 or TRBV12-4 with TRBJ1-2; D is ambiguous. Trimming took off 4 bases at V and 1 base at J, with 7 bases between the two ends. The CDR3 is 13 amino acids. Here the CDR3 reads CASSYSNNYGYTF. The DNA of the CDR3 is TGTGCCAGCAGTTACTCGAATAACTATGGCTACACCTTC.

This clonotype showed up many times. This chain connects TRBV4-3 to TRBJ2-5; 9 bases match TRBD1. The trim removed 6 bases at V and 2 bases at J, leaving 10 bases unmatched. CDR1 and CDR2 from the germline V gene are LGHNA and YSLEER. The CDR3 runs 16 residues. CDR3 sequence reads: CASSPGGQGLQETQYF. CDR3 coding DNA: TGCGCCAGCAGTCCGGGGGGACAGGGATTACAAGAGACCCAGTACTTC.

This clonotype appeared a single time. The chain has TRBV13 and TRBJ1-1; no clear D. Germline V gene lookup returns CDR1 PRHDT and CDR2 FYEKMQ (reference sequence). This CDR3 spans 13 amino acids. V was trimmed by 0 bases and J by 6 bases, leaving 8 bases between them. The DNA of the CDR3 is TGTGCCAGCAGCTTAGGCCAAGAATCTGAAGCTTTCTTT. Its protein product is CASSLGQESEAFF.

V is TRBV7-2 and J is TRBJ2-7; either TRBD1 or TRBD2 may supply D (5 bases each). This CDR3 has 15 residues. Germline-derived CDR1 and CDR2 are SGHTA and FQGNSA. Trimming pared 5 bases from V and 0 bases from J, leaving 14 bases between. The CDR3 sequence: CASSTAGTTSYEQYF. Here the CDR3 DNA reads TGTGCCAGCAGCACAGCCGGGACGACCTCCTACGAGCAGTACTTC.

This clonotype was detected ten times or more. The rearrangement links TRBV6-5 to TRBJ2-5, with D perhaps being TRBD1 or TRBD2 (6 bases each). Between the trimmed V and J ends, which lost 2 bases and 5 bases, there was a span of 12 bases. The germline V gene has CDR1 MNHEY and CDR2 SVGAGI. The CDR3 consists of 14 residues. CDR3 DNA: TGTGCCAGCAGTTACCGGGGGCGGTGGGAGACCCAGTACTTC. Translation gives CASSYRGRWETQYF.

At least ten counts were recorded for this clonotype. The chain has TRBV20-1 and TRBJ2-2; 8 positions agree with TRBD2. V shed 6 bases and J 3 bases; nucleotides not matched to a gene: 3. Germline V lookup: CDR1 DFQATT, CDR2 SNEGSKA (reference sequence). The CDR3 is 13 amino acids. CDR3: CSARLAYTGELFF. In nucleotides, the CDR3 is TGCAGTGCCCGACTAGCGTACACCGGGGAGCTGTTTTTT.

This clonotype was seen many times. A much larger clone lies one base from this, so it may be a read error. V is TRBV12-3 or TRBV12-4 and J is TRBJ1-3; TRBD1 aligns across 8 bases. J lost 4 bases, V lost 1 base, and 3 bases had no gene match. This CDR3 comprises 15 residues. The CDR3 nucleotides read TGTGCCAGCAGTTTAGGATCAGGGGGCGGAAACACCATATATTTT. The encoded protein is CASSLGSGGGNTIYF.

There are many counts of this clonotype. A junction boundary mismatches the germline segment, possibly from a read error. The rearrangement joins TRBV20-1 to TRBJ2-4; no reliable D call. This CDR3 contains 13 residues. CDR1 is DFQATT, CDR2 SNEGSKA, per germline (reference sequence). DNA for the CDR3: TGCAGTGCTAGAGATGTCCTAGGGTACATTCAGCACTTC. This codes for CSARDVLGYIQHF.

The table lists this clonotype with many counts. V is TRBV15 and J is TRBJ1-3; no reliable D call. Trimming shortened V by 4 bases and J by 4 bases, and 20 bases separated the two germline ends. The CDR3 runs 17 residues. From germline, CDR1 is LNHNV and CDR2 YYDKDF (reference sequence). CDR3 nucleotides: TGTGCCACCAGCACGCGATGTGTCCGCAAGAGGGGAAACACCATATATTTT. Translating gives CATSTRCVRKRGNTIYF.

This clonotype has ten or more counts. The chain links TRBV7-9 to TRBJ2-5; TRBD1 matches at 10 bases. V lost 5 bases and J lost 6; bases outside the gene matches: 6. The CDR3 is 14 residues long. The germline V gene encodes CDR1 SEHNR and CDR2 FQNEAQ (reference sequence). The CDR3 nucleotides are TGTGCCAGCAGCCCGACAGGGGGCGGGAAGACCCAGTACTTC. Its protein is CASSPTGGGKTQYF.

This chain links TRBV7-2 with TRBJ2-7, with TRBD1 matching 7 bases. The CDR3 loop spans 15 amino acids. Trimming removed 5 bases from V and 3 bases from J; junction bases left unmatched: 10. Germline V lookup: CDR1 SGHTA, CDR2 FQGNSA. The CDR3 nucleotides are TGTGCCAGCAGCCCGAACCCGGGACAGATCTACGAGCAGTACTTC. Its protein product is CASSPNPGQIYEQYF.

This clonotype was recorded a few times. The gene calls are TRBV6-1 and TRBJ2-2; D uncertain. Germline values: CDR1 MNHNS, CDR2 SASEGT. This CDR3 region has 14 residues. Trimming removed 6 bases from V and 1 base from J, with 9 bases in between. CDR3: CASSHILNTGELFF. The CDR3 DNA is TGTGCCAGCAGCCACATCTTGAACACCGGGGAGCTGTTTTTT.

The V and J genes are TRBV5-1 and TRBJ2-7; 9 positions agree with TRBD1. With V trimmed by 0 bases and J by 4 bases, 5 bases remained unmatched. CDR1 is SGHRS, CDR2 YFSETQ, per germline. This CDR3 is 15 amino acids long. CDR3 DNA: TGCGCCAGCAGCTTGGCCTGGGACAGGGTTTACGAGCAGTACTTC. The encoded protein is CASSLAWDRVYEQYF.

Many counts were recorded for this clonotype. This chain's CDR3 is CSVDPGLNTEAFF. The DNA of the CDR3 is TGCAGCGTTGACCCGGGATTGAACACTGAAGCTTTCTTT. The rearrangement uses TRBV29-1 and TRBJ1-1; D gene uncertain. V shed 3 bases and J shed 0 bases, with 8 bases lying between them. CDR1 is SQVTM, CDR2 ANQGSEA, per germline. This CDR3 comprises 13 residues.

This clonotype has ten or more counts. In nucleotides, the CDR3 is TGTGCCAGCTCACCACGCGGGACAGGCGAAGAGACCCAGTACTTC. Protein product: CASSPRGTGEETQYF. The rearrangement links TRBV18 to TRBJ2-5; 8 bases fit TRBD1. Germline CDR1 is KGHSH and CDR2 is LQKENI. V gave up 1 base and J gave up 3 bases; unmatched junction bases: 4. The CDR3 consists of 15 residues. Full variable domain (rest looked up from reference TRBV18 and TRBJ2-5): NAGVMQNPRHLVRRRGQEARLRCSPMKGHSHVYWYRQLPEEGLKFMVYLQKENIIDESGMPKERFSAEFPKEGPSILRIQQVVRGDSAAYFCASSPRGTGEETQYFGPGTRLLVL.